This record concerns one T cell receptor beta chain sequence. What it recognizes is unknown. Some clones are missing from TCRdb's copy, which holds only in-frame ones; the method was immunoSEQ multiplex PCR. The sample includes some 15,000 clones, roughly nine tenths of them seen just once. The entry originates in a study of T cell clonotyping in hematopoietic cell transplantation. Study results and limitations: Higher Inverse Simpson Index values in graft donor and pretransplant recipient predicted broader posttransplant TCR diversity. Recipient TCR diversity dropped after transplant; expanded clonotypes rose from day 30 to 180. CD4 and CD8 repertoire contributions could not be separated without sorting. At the given depth, recipient repertoires were over 95% de novo clonotypes.

Trimming cost V 3 bases and J 8 bases; bases outside gene matches: 7. This CDR3 region has 15 residues. Per germline, CDR1 SGHDN and CDR2 FVKESK. This sequence originates from a man aged 50 to 60 in good health. Some clones in this sample may be carry-over from other donors' samples. The V call is TRBV14, the J call TRBJ1-4; 9 bases map to TRBD1. The specimen was peripheral blood mononuclear cells. The CDR3 DNA reads as TGTGCCAGCAGCCATACGGGACAGGGTAGAGAAAAACTGTTTTTT. This codes for CASSHTGQGREKLFF.